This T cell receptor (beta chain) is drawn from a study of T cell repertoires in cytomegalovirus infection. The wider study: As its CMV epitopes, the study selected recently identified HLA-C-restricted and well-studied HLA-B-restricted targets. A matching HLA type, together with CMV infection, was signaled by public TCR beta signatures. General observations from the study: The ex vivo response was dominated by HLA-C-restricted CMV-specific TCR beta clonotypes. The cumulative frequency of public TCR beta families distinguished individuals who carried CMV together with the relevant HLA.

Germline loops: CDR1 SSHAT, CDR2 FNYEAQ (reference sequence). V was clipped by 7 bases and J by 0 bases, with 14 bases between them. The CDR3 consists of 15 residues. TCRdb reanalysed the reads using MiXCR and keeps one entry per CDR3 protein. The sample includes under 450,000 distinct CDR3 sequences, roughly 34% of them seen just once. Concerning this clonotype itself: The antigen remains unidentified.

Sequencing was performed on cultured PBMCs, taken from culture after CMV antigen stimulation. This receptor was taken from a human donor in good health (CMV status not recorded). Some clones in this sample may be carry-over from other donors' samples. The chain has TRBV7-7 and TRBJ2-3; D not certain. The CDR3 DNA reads TGTGCCAGCACCCTAGGGATTTCTAGCACAGATACGCAGTATTTT. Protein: CASTLGISSTDTQYF.